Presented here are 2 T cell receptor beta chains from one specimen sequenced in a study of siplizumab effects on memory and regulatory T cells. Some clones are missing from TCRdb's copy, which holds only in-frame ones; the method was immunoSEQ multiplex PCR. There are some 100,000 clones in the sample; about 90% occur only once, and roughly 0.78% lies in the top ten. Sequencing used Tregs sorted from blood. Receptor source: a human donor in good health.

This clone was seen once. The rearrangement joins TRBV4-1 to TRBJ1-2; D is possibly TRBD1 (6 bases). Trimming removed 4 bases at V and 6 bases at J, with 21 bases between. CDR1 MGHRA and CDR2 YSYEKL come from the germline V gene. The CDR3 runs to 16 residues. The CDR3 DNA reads TGCGCCAGCAGCCGGGGGGCAGGCGGCTTTACAGATGGCTACACCTTC. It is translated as CASSRGAGGFTDGYTF.

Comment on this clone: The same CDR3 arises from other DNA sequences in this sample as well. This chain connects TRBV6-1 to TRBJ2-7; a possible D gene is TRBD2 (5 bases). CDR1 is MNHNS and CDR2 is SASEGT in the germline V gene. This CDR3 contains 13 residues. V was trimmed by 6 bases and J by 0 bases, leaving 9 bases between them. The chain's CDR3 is CASRPSGSYEQYF. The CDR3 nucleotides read TGTGCCAGCAGACCCAGCGGCTCCTACGAGCAGTACTTC.